The TCR beta chain under discussion was sequenced for a study of blood T cell repertoires in COVID-19. In the source study's methods: Reference gene primer amplification gave nucleated cell count estimates. Sequencing used immunoSEQ multiplex PCR; TCRdb keeps in-frame clones, though not all of them. The V and J calls and the clone size are those of that table, but D and trimming were determined from the DNA. This table has tens of thousands of clones, 81% appearing once. The CDR3 has 14 residues. Trimming removed 3 bases at V and 2 bases at J, with 13 bases between. Germline V gives CDR1 GTSNPN, CDR2 SVGIG (reference sequence).

V and J are TRBV30 and TRBJ2-5; perhaps TRBD1 as D (6 bases). This clonotype was sampled from a man older than 75 with acute or convalescent COVID-19. The sequenced sample consisted of peripheral blood. The CDR3 bases are TGTGCCTGGAGCAATGGGCAGGGGCAAGAGACCCAGTACTTC. This codes for CAWSNGQGQETQYF.